A single sample gave rise to the 29 T cell receptor beta chains below, sequenced in a study of siplizumab effects on memory and regulatory T cells. This table comes from immunoSEQ multiplex PCR, and its TCRdb copy is limited to in-frame clones, with some not included. Of approximately 40,000 clones listed, more than 80% are singletons. The sample taken for sequencing was naive CD4+ T cells sorted from blood. Receptor source: a human donor in good health.

The rearrangement uses TRBV5-4 and TRBJ2-2; D unresolved. With 1 base removed from V and 1 base from J, the gap between germline ends came to 8 bases. The V gene's germline CDR1 is SGHNT and CDR2 YYREEE (reference sequence). The CDR3 sequence is 15 residues long. The CDR3 sequence: CASSLPNMNTGELFF. CDR3 sequence (DNA): TGTGCCAGCAGCTTGCCTAATATGAACACCGGGGAGCTGTTTTTT.

The gene calls are TRBV19 and TRBJ2-1; the match to TRBD2 covers 9 bases. Trimming cost V 4 bases and J 8 bases; bases outside gene matches: 6. CDR1 and CDR2 from the germline V gene are LNHDA and SQIVND (reference sequence). The CDR3 sequence is 14 residues long. This CDR3 reads CASSTGTSWDEQFF. The CDR3 nucleotides read TGTGCCAGTAGTACCGGGACTAGCTGGGATGAGCAGTTCTTC.

This clone appeared once. The chain uses TRBV6-5 and TRBJ1-4; D is unclear. Trimming took off 0 bases at V and 1 base at J, with 9 bases between the two ends. In germline, CDR1 is MNHEY, CDR2 SVGAGI. There are 16 residues in the CDR3. CDR3 loop: CASSYSGAVTNEKLFF. CDR3 coding DNA: TGTGCCAGCAGTTACTCGGGTGCGGTAACTAATGAAAAACTGTTTTTT.

This chain uses TRBV10-3 with TRBJ1-1; a possible D gene is TRBD1 (5 bases). Germline V gene lookup returns CDR1 ENHRY and CDR2 SYGVKD. The CDR3 runs to 13 residues. V was cut by 4 bases and J by 3 bases, with 9 bases left in between. The CDR3 DNA reads TGTGCCATCAGTGCCACAGGAGACACTGAAGCTTTCTTT. Translated: CAISATGDTEAFF.

The J gene is TRBJ2-3, the V gene TRBV19; D might be TRBD2 (6 bases). V shed 5 bases and J shed 2 bases, with 17 bases lying between them. The CDR3 has 16 amino acids. The germline V gene encodes CDR1 LNHDA and CDR2 SQIVND (reference sequence). CDR3 region: CASSVWVTGVTDTQYF. In DNA form, the CDR3 reads TGTGCCAGTAGTGTCTGGGTAACGGGAGTCACAGATACGCAGTATTTT.

J is TRBJ1-1 and V is TRBV29-1, with TRBD1 matching over 10 bases. V dropped 1 base and J dropped 5; count of bases not matched to a gene: 1. Germline assignment: CDR1 SQVTM and CDR2 ANQGSEA. The CDR3 loop spans 13 amino acids. CDR3 bases: TGCAGCGTTGAAGGGACAGGGGGAACTGAAGCTTTCTTT. Translated, it gives CSVEGTGGTEAFF. The full variable domain, with the rest looked up from reference TRBV29-1 and TRBJ1-1, is SAVISQKPSRDICQRGTSLTIQCQVDSQVTMMFWYRQQPGQSLTLIATANQGSEATYESGFVIDKFPISRPNLTFSTLTVSNMSPEDSSIYLCSVEGTGGTEAFFGQGTRLTVV.

The genes are TRBV7-9 and TRBJ1-2; 8 positions match TRBD1. After removal of 1 base from V and 2 bases from J, the junction contained 3 bases not matched to a gene. Germline values: CDR1 SEHNR, CDR2 FQNEAQ (reference sequence). This CDR3 is built from 15 residues. The CDR3: CASSLDRTGNYGYTF. The CDR3 bases are TGTGCCAGCAGCTTAGACAGGACAGGGAACTATGGCTACACCTTC.

V usage is TRBV4-1 and J usage is TRBJ2-3, with 7 bases lining up with TRBD1. This CDR3 is 15 amino acids long. Germline CDR1 reads MGHRA; CDR2 reads YSYEKL. Unmatched junction bases numbered 9, after V lost 4 bases and J lost 5 bases. The CDR3 protein is CASSPGQTMLDTQYF. The CDR3 nucleotides read TGCGCCAGCAGCCCGGGACAGACGATGCTAGATACGCAGTATTTT.

This chain connects TRBV6-5 to TRBJ2-1, with D perhaps matching TRBD1 or TRBD2 (5 bases each). CDR1 is MNHEY and CDR2 is SVGAGI in the germline V gene. The V gene lost 6 bases and the J gene lost 0 bases, with 12 bases spanning the gap. The CDR3 covers 15 residues. CDR3: CASRRGVSSYNEQFF. DNA for the CDR3: TGTGCCAGCAGGAGAGGGGTTAGCTCCTACAATGAGCAGTTCTTC.

On this clone: Compared with germline, one end of the junction differs, possibly owing to a read error. DNA for the CDR3: TGCGCCAGCAACCAAGGAAGACAGGGGAGGACGGCGAACACTGAAGCTTTCTTT. Its translation is CASNQGRQGRTANTEAFF. The rearrangement uses TRBV4-1 and TRBJ1-1; the match to TRBD1 covers 8 bases. This CDR3 comprises 18 residues. Per the germline V gene, CDR1 is MGHRA and CDR2 is YSYEKL.

J is TRBJ2-7 and V is TRBV6-1, with 8 bases matching TRBD1. The CDR3 extends over 14 amino acids. Germline lookup yields CDR1 MNHNS and CDR2 SASEGT. The ends lost 10 bases at V and 0 bases at J; junction bases unmatched: 8. DNA of the CDR3: TGTGCCACCGGTCGACAGGGGCCCTCCTACGAGCAGTACTTC. It codes for CATGRQGPSYEQYF.

The V call is TRBV6-5, the J call TRBJ2-7; D remains ambiguous. This CDR3 has 12 amino acids. V lost 0 bases, J lost 1 base, and 1 base lay in between. CDR1 and CDR2 from the germline V gene are MNHEY and SVGAGI. The CDR3 DNA follows: TGTGCCAGCAGTTACTCTTCCTACGAGCAGTACTTC. Translation gives CASSYSSYEQYF.

The chain joins TRBV29-1 to TRBJ1-2; 9 nucleotides align to TRBD1. Germline CDR1 is SQVTM and CDR2 is ANQGSEA. The CDR3 contains 14 residues. The junction had 9 bases not matched to a gene; V was cut back by 2 bases and J by 8 bases. Written as DNA, the CDR3 is TGCAGCGTTGAATTTACAGGGGGCGCATGGGGCTACACCTTC. It is translated as CSVEFTGGAWGYTF.

This rearrangement joins TRBV11-2 to TRBJ1-1, with D possibly TRBD1 on 6 matching bases. The CDR3 is made up of 15 amino acids. V gave up 4 bases and J gave up 4 bases, with 16 bases separating them. Germline V lookup: CDR1 SGHAT, CDR2 FQNNGV. For the CDR3, the DNA is TGTGCCAGCAGCTATAGGGGGGGGGAAGGCACTGAAGCTTTCTTT. Translating it yields CASSYRGGEGTEAFF.

The chain carries TRBV10-1 and TRBJ2-1, with 14 bases aligning to TRBD2. Germline CDR1 WNHNN, CDR2 SYGVQD (reference sequence). This CDR3 contains 16 residues. The J segment lost 2 bases and the V segment lost 4 bases, leaving 1 base of the junction unmatched. Here the CDR3 reads CASSVTSGRAYNEQFF. CDR3 bases: TGCGCCAGCAGTGTGACTAGCGGGAGGGCCTACAATGAGCAGTTCTTC.

This clone has just one count. The rearrangement joins TRBV6-5 to TRBJ1-2; TRBD1 matches at 7 bases. The germline V gene has CDR1 MNHEY and CDR2 SVGAGI. V dropped 4 bases and J dropped 3; count of bases not matched to a gene: 8. The CDR3 totals 15 residues. The CDR3 spells CASSLDRSLDYGYTF. The CDR3 coding sequence is TGTGCCAGCAGTTTGGACAGGTCTCTCGACTATGGCTACACCTTC.

This chain connects TRBV11-2 to TRBJ1-1; D is unresolved. Germline V lookup: CDR1 SGHAT, CDR2 FQNNGV. This CDR3 is built from 12 residues. V was clipped by 2 bases and J by 6 bases, with 7 bases between them. The CDR3 protein is CASSLNSPEAFF. The DNA for the CDR3 is TGTGCCAGCAGCTTAAACAGCCCTGAAGCTTTCTTT.

The chain employs TRBV18 and TRBJ1-2; D ambiguous. Trimming cost V 3 bases and J 2 bases, with 10 bases left between them. Germline V gene lookup returns CDR1 KGHSH and CDR2 LQKENI. The CDR3 contains 14 residues. The chain's CDR3 is CASSPISTNYGYTF. CDR3 DNA: TGTGCCAGCTCACCTATTTCGACCAACTATGGCTACACCTTC. Variable domain in full (rest from reference TRBV18 and TRBJ1-2): NAGVMQNPRHLVRRRGQEARLRCSPMKGHSHVYWYRQLPEEGLKFMVYLQKENIIDESGMPKERFSAEFPKEGPSILRIQQVVRGDSAAYFCASSPISTNYGYTFGSGTRLTVV.

The chain employs TRBV6-5 and TRBJ2-4; 9 bases fit TRBD1. The CDR3 is 15 amino acids. From germline, CDR1 is MNHEY and CDR2 SVGAGI. V dropped 2 bases and J dropped 1; count of bases not matched to a gene: 0. CDR3 sequence: CASSYGTGAKNIQYF. In DNA, the CDR3 is TGTGCCAGCAGTTACGGGACAGGGGCCAAAAACATTCAGTACTTC.

The chain joins TRBV6-1 to TRBJ1-2; 7 nucleotides match TRBD1. Germline lookup yields CDR1 MNHNS and CDR2 SASEGT. Trimming removed 7 bases from V and 0 bases from J; junction bases left unmatched: 8. The length of the CDR3 is 15 residues. The CDR3 DNA reads as TGTGCCAGCACCGTCTCCGGGACAGCTAACTATGGCTACACCTTC. Translation gives CASTVSGTANYGYTF.

V and J are TRBV25-1 and TRBJ2-3, with 7 bases aligning to TRBD1. CDR1 and CDR2 (germline): MGHDK, SYGVNS. V shed 6 bases and J 1 base; nucleotides not matched to a gene: 1. The CDR3 totals 13 residues. The CDR3 nucleotides are TGTGCCAGCAGCGACAGGGGCACAGATACGCAGTATTTT. Translating gives CASSDRGTDTQYF.

The rearrangement links TRBV7-6 to TRBJ2-7, with D maybe TRBD1 (5 bases). Germline loops: CDR1 SGHVS, CDR2 FNYEAQ. V lost 2 bases and J 2 bases, leaving 10 bases between the germline ends. This CDR3 is built from 14 residues. CDR3 in DNA: TGTGCCAGCAGCTTAAAACAGGCTCCCTACGAGCAGTACTTC. As protein: CASSLKQAPYEQYF.

The V gene is TRBV10-3, the J gene TRBJ2-3, with 7 bases identical to TRBD2. V was clipped by 0 bases and J by 9 bases; unmatched bases: 6. Germline-derived CDR1 and CDR2 are ENHRY and SYGVKD. CDR3 size: 14 residues. In nucleotides, the CDR3 is TGTGCCATCAGTGAGTCGAAGCGGGGCGAGACGCAGTATTTT. It specifies CAISESKRGETQYF.

The J gene is TRBJ2-3, the V gene TRBV5-1, with D possibly being TRBD1 (5 bases). The germline CDR1 and CDR2 sequences are SGHRS and YFSETQ. V lost 1 base and J 4 bases, leaving 10 bases between the germline ends. The CDR3 sequence is 14 residues long. Here the CDR3 reads CASSLQGYADTQYF. The CDR3 DNA is TGCGCCAGCAGCTTGCAGGGTTACGCAGATACGCAGTATTTT.

The V call is TRBV7-8, the J call TRBJ2-7; 8 nucleotides agree with TRBD1. The length of the CDR3 is 16 residues. Germline CDR1 and CDR2: SGHVS and FQNEAQ. J was trimmed by 6 bases and V by 4 bases; bases with no gene match: 14. For the CDR3, the DNA is TGTGCCAGCAGCTCCCAATCATCGACAGGGGACGGCGAGCAGTACTTC. It encodes CASSSQSSTGDGEQYF.

This rearrangement joins TRBV10-3 to TRBJ2-7, with D uncertain. CDR1 is ENHRY and CDR2 is SYGVKD in the germline V gene. V lost 1 base, J lost 6 bases, and 7 bases lay in between. This CDR3 has 12 amino acids. The CDR3 coding sequence is TGTGCCATCAGTGAGTATATTTCCGAGCAGTACTTC. This encodes CAISEYISEQYF.

This clone was picked up one time. CDR3 sequence reads: CASSSQGWGAGETQYF. CDR3 DNA: TGTGCCAGCAGCTCTCAGGGCTGGGGGGCTGGGGAGACCCAGTACTTC. This chain joins TRBV5-6 and TRBJ2-5; TRBD1 or TRBD2 may be the D gene (6 bases each). The CDR3 is made up of 16 amino acids. Germline V gene sequence: CDR1 SGHDT, CDR2 YYEEEE. Trimming shortened V by 3 bases and J by 5 bases, and 20 bases separated the two germline ends.

This clone has only one observation. The chain recombines TRBV27 with TRBJ1-1; D remains unclear. The CDR3 consists of 13 residues. Trimming shortened V by 2 bases and J by 0 bases, and 4 bases separated the two germline ends. CDR1 is MNHEY and CDR2 is SMNVEV in the germline V gene (reference sequence). The CDR3 nucleotides read TGTGCCAGCAGTTTACAGATGAACACTGAAGCTTTCTTT. It encodes CASSLQMNTEAFF.

The chain carries TRBV1 and TRBJ2-1; TRBD2, the D gene given by the table, was not confirmed from the DNA. TRBV1 is reported as a pseudogene. The CDR3 runs to 21 residues. CDR3 DNA sequence: TGCACCAGCAGCCACTCCGCCCCGGGACTAGCGGGGGGGTATTTAGGGAATGAGCAGTTCTTC. This gives the protein CTSSHSAPGLAGGYLGNEQFF.